This is a list of T cell receptor beta chains from one sample in a study of T cell repertoires in cytomegalovirus infection. Using its own MiXCR run on the reads, TCRdb lists one record per CDR3 protein. The profile covers around 740,000 distinct CDR3 sequences, with 35% appearing a single time and about 2.8% taken by the ten largest. Sequencing input: PBMCs. These receptors were taken from a human donor in good health (CMV status not recorded). Some clones in this sample may be carry-over from other donors' samples. Each CDR3 is given with its conserved first and last residue. Fields, in order: V gene, clone size, J gene, CDR3 protein. The listing skips clone size in some rows; elsewhere it reads once, few, many or a size class.

V gene: TRBV11-2; clone size: few; J gene: TRBJ1-6; CDR3 protein: CASSPGWGPGDRASPLHF
V gene: TRBV4-1; clone size: -; J gene: TRBJ1-3; CDR3 protein: CATLDRSGNTIYF
V gene: TRBV5-1; clone size: -; J gene: TRBJ2-3; CDR3 protein: CASSPGKLGADTQYF
V gene: TRBV7-2; clone size: many; J gene: TRBJ2-1; CDR3 protein: CASSEAWGNNEQFF
V gene: TRBV6-2/TRBV6-3; clone size: -; J gene: TRBJ2-1; CDR3 protein: CASSSASGGYNEQFF
V gene: TRBV7-6; clone size: many; J gene: TRBJ2-7; CDR3 protein: CASSPGFYEQYF
V gene: TRBV6-1; clone size: -; J gene: TRBJ1-4; CDR3 protein: CASNLDRRPEKLFF
V gene: TRBV25-1; clone size: -; J gene: TRBJ2-5; CDR3 protein: CARRVVGQETQYF
V gene: TRBV11-3; clone size: -; J gene: TRBJ2-4; CDR3 protein: CASSLDSGHRKNIQYF
V gene: TRBV7-2; clone size: -; J gene: TRBJ2-1; CDR3 protein: CASSLLAGSRSIQFF
V gene: TRBV7-9; clone size: few; J gene: TRBJ2-7; CDR3 protein: CASSQGIPYEQYF
V gene: TRBV28; clone size: -; J gene: TRBJ2-7; CDR3 protein: CASTVGDYEQYF
V gene: TRBV11-3; clone size: -; J gene: TRBJ2-1; CDR3 protein: CASSISRGSYNEQFF
V gene: TRBV5-5; clone size: many; J gene: TRBJ1-1; CDR3 protein: CASSLQVLQGLEAFF
V gene: TRBV6-1; clone size: many; J gene: TRBJ1-2; CDR3 protein: CASSDGQPSRVELILDGYTF
V gene: TRBV6-6; clone size: few; J gene: TRBJ2-7; CDR3 protein: CARPSGYSEQYF
V gene: TRBV27; clone size: -; J gene: TRBJ2-4; CDR3 protein: CASSLGSRGAKNIQYF
V gene: TRBV14; clone size: -; J gene: TRBJ2-5; CDR3 protein: CASSQVGGEETQYF
V gene: TRBV28; clone size: -; J gene: TRBJ1-3; CDR3 protein: CASSQPEGTGNTIYF
V gene: TRBV20-1; clone size: once; J gene: TRBJ2-1; CDR3 protein: CSADRDSSYNEQFF
V gene: TRBV2; clone size: -; J gene: TRBJ1-2; CDR3 protein: CASSMVAASANYGYTF
V gene: TRBV11-2; clone size: few; J gene: TRBJ2-3; CDR3 protein: CASSLRTTTLTSGKGYTQYF
V gene: TRBV19; clone size: -; J gene: TRBJ2-1; CDR3 protein: CASSTGPGGSYNEQFF
V gene: TRBV15; clone size: -; J gene: TRBJ2-3; CDR3 protein: CATSRVMRGAADTQYF
V gene: TRBV6-4; clone size: few; J gene: TRBJ2-3; CDR3 protein: CASSDSTQGGDTQYF
V gene: TRBV29-1; clone size: -; J gene: TRBJ2-7; CDR3 protein: CSVWTSHGEQYF
V gene: TRBV6-1; clone size: -; J gene: TRBJ1-1; CDR3 protein: CASRNGDTEAFF
V gene: TRBV19; clone size: few; J gene: TRBJ1-1; CDR3 protein: CASSRKGTEAFF
V gene: TRBV7-8; clone size: few; J gene: TRBJ2-2; CDR3 protein: CASSLVTSAGELFF
V gene: TRBV7-9; clone size: -; J gene: TRBJ1-2; CDR3 protein: CASSSADRIQTYGYTF
V gene: TRBV20-1; clone size: -; J gene: TRBJ2-7; CDR3 protein: CSADGGLAGSRGTYF
V gene: TRBV5-4; clone size: -; J gene: TRBJ2-7; CDR3 protein: CASSWTSGDYEQYF
V gene: TRBV7-3; clone size: many; J gene: TRBJ2-2; CDR3 protein: CASSSQGGGTGELFF
V gene: TRBV6-8; clone size: -; J gene: TRBJ1-1; CDR3 protein: CASTQGAGRMAEAFF
V gene: TRBV15; clone size: -; J gene: TRBJ2-1; CDR3 protein: CATSRDSAGGGVEQFF
V gene: TRBV7-2; clone size: many; J gene: TRBJ1-6; CDR3 protein: CASNWAGPNSPLHF
V gene: TRBV11-2; clone size: -; J gene: TRBJ1-4; CDR3 protein: CASSSTVGANEKLFF
V gene: TRBV7-2; clone size: few; J gene: TRBJ2-7; CDR3 protein: CASKIDLPGYEQYF
V gene: TRBV7-2; clone size: -; J gene: TRBJ2-4; CDR3 protein: CASSFSGGRAKNIPYF
V gene: TRBV25-1; clone size: many; J gene: TRBJ2-5; CDR3 protein: CASSAWTVQETQYF